What follows are 17 T cell receptor beta chains derived from one specimen sequenced in a study of blood T cells in healthy people across ages. A second PCR, run for about 7 to 11 cycles, used a sample-barcoded 5' primer plus a J-beta primer mix. TCRdb processed the 5' RACE reads anew with MiXCR; each CDR3 protein has one entry. The sample shows approximately 320,000 distinct CDR3 sequences, roughly 29% of them seen only once. The specimen was blood. These receptors came from a woman in her seventies in good health.

The table lists this clonotype with a few counts. The V call is TRBV27, the J call TRBJ1-1; D unclear. The CDR3 is 17 amino acids. From germline, CDR1 is MNHEY and CDR2 SMNVEV (reference sequence). The ends were cut back, 2 bases at V and 1 base at J, with 17 bases in the middle. The CDR3 DNA sequence: TGTGCCAGCAGTTTAGGTCAACGGGGTCAGCAGAACACTGAAGCTTTCTTT. It encodes CASSLGQRGQQNTEAFF.

This clonotype was observed a few times. The chain recombines TRBV15 with TRBJ1-2; D ambiguous. This CDR3 has 13 amino acids. V was clipped by 5 bases and J by 7 bases, with 14 bases between them. Germline-derived CDR1 and CDR2 are LNHNV and YYDKDF (reference sequence). CDR3 amino acids: CATSRGDHGGYTF. The CDR3 region has the DNA TGTGCCACCAGCCGCGGGGATCACGGTGGCTACACCTTC.

This clonotype was seen only a few times. The genes are TRBV7-2 and TRBJ2-5; the D gene could be TRBD1 or TRBD2 (5 bases each). The ends were cut back, 2 bases at V and 7 bases at J, with 20 bases in the middle. Germline lookup yields CDR1 SGHTA and CDR2 FQGNSA. The CDR3 spans 16 residues. The CDR3 spells CASSLSAVGVLVTQYF. As DNA, the CDR3 is TGTGCCAGCAGCTTATCGGCGGTGGGGGTGTTGGTGACCCAGTACTTC.

This clonotype came up a few times. The chain employs TRBV7-3 and TRBJ2-1, with unresolved D. V lost 1 base, J lost 4 bases, and 8 bases lay in between. The germline V gene encodes CDR1 SGHTA and CDR2 FQGTGA. The CDR3 runs 14 residues. The CDR3 region is CASSLRSEYNEQFF. DNA for the CDR3: TGTGCCAGCAGCTTAAGATCGGAGTACAATGAGCAGTTCTTC.

This clonotype showed up just a few times. The V and J genes are TRBV28 and TRBJ1-2; perhaps TRBD1 as D (5 bases). Trimming removed 7 bases at V and 1 base at J, with 16 bases between. Germline CDR1 MDHEN, CDR2 SYDVKM. This CDR3 region has 15 residues. The CDR3 coding sequence is TGTGCCAGCACTTACCTGACAGTGAATAACTATGGCTACACCTTC. Its translation is CASTYLTVNNYGYTF.

This clonotype occurred a few times. The CDR3 reads CSARDRKGPPHF. Here the CDR3 DNA reads TGCAGTGCTAGAGATCGTAAGGGTCCGCCCCACTTT. The chain is built from TRBV20-1 and TRBJ1-6; D ambiguous. The CDR3 totals 12 residues. Germline CDR1 reads DFQATT; CDR2 reads SNEGSKA (reference sequence). V gave up 0 bases and J gave up 18 bases, with 15 bases separating them.

This clonotype occurred many times. This sequence joins TRBV28 and TRBJ2-7; no clear D gene. The CDR3 runs 13 residues. The V end lost 6 bases, the J end lost 2 bases, and 11 bases lay between the germline ends. Germline CDR1 reads MDHEN; CDR2 reads SYDVKM. CDR3 nucleotide sequence: TGTGCCAGCAGGGATACGTCTACCTACGAGCAGTACTTC. This gives the protein CASRDTSTYEQYF.

The chain recombines TRBV7-8 with TRBJ2-7; D perhaps matches TRBD1 (6 bases). The V and J ends lost 5 bases and 6 bases respectively, with 20 bases between them. Germline CDR1 reads SGHVS; CDR2 reads FQNEAQ. This CDR3 contains 15 residues. CDR3 region: CASSQVLETGGEQYF. CDR3 DNA: TGTGCCAGCAGCCAAGTATTAGAGACAGGCGGCGAGCAGTACTTC.

The chain combines TRBV28 with TRBJ2-5; TRBD1 matches at 8 bases. Losses at the gene ends were 4 bases for V and 5 bases for J; bases not matched to a gene: 15. This CDR3 is 17 amino acids long. Germline V gene lookup returns CDR1 MDHEN and CDR2 SYDVKM. The CDR3 is CASSSPGRGRFTETQYF. The CDR3 coding sequence is TGTGCCAGCAGTTCCCCCGGCAGGGGGCGCTTTACGGAGACCCAGTACTTC.

V gene TRBV20-1 combines with J gene TRBJ2-7; 11 nucleotides match TRBD2. Trimming cost V 3 bases and J 4 bases; bases outside gene matches: 14. The length of the CDR3 is 17 residues. From germline, CDR1 is DFQATT and CDR2 SNEGSKA (reference sequence). Written as DNA, the CDR3 is TGCAGTGCTAGGGACCCGTTCTCTAGCGGGAGGTGGTACGAGCAGTACTTC. Amino acid sequence: CSARDPFSSGRWYEQYF.

This clonotype has more than one count but fewer than ten. V and J are TRBV5-1 and TRBJ2-5, with D maybe TRBD2 (5 bases). The CDR3 loop spans 17 amino acids. The germline gives CDR1 SGHRS, CDR2 YFSETQ. Trimming pared 0 bases from V and 4 bases from J, leaving 19 bases between. The CDR3 protein is CASSLGGGSLVGETQYF. In DNA form, the CDR3 reads TGCGCCAGCAGCTTGGGCGGCGGGTCCCTGGTGGGAGAGACCCAGTACTTC.

The chain links TRBV28 to TRBJ2-2; possible D gene TRBD2, 5 bases. Germline assignment: CDR1 MDHEN and CDR2 SYDVKM. The CDR3 runs to 14 residues. V was cut by 7 bases and J by 10 bases, with 19 bases left in between. The CDR3 is CASNPSLVGPELFF. Here the CDR3 DNA reads TGTGCCAGCAATCCTAGCCTCGTCGGGCCGGAGCTGTTTTTT.

The rearrangement links TRBV9 to TRBJ2-7, with 8 bases lining up with TRBD2. The better agreement between TRBJ2-1 and the DNA end casts doubt on the J call. Germline assignment: CDR1 SGDLS and CDR2 YYNGEE. There are 15 residues in the CDR3. CDR3 in DNA: TGTGCCAGCAGCGCAACTACTAGCGGTAGGAATGAGCAGTTCTTC. Translated, it gives CASSATTSGRNEQFF.

This clonotype was counted only a few times. The rearrangement uses TRBV6-2 or TRBV6-3 and TRBJ2-5; the match to TRBD2 covers 10 bases. J lost 1 base, V lost 7 bases, and 3 bases had no gene match. CDR3 length: 14 residues. Germline CDR1 is MNHEY and CDR2 is SVGEGT. This chain's CDR3 is CASTSGRGQETQYF. The CDR3 coding sequence is TGTGCCAGCACTAGCGGGAGAGGCCAAGAGACCCAGTACTTC.

This clonotype was counted between two and nine times. The rearrangement joins TRBV2 to TRBJ1-1; D remains unclear. V lost 9 bases, J lost 6 bases, and 17 bases lay in between. CDR3 size: 13 residues. Germline V gene lookup returns CDR1 SNHLY and CDR2 FYNNEI. CDR3 coding DNA: TGTGCCAGATCGGCCCCGAGGGTCCCTGAAGCTTTCTTT. Protein product: CARSAPRVPEAFF.

CDR3 residues: CSARGGLREQFF. The CDR3 region has the DNA TGCAGTGCTAGAGGTGGGCTTAGGGAGCAGTTCTTC. The V and J genes are TRBV20-1 and TRBJ2-5; D gene unclear. The J call is in doubt because the DNA end fits TRBJ2-1 better. The CDR3 spans 12 residues. The V gene's germline CDR1 is DFQATT and CDR2 SNEGSKA (reference sequence).

The V call is TRBV15, the J call TRBJ2-5, with TRBD1 matching over 7 bases. V trimming: 6 bases; J trimming: 5 bases; junction bases outside the gene matches: 15. CDR1 and CDR2 from the germline V gene are LNHNV and YYDKDF (reference sequence). This CDR3 contains 16 residues. The CDR3 DNA is TGTGCCACCAGTCTCCGCAGGGGGTCGGTTGCGGAGACCCAGTACTTC. This gives the protein CATSLRRGSVAETQYF.